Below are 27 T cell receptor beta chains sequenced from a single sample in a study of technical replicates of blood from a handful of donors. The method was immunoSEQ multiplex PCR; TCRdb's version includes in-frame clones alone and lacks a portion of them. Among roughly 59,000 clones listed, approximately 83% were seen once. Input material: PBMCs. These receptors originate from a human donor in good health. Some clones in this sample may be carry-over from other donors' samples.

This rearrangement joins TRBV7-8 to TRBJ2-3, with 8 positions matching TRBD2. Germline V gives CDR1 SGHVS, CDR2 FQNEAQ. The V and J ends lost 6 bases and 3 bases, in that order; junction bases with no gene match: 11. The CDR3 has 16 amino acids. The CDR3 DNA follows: TGTGCCAGCAGTCAGGAGGCACTAGCGGTGACAGATACGCAGTATTTT. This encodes CASSQEALAVTDTQYF.

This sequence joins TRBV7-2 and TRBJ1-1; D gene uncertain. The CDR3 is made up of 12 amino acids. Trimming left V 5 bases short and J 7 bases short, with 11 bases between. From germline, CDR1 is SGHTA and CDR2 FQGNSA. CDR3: CASSPSRFEAFF. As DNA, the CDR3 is TGTGCCAGCAGCCCTAGCCGATTTGAAGCTTTCTTT.

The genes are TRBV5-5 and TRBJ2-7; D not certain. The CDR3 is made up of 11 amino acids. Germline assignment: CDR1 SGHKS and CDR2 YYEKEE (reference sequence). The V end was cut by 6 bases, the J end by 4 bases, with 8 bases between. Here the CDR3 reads CASTTRYEQYF. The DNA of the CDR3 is TGTGCCAGCACCACCAGGTACGAGCAGTACTTC.

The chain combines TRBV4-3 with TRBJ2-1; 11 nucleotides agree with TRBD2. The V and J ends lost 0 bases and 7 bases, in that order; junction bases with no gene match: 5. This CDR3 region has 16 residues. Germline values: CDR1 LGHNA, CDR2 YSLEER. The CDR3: CASSQDVLAGGNEQFF. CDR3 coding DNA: TGCGCCAGCAGCCAAGATGTATTAGCGGGAGGGAATGAGCAGTTCTTC.

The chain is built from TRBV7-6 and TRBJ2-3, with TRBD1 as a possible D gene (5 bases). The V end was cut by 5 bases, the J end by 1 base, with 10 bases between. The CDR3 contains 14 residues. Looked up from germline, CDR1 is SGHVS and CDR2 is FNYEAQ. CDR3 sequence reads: CASSPWGRTDTQYF. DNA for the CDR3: TGTGCCAGCAGCCCCTGGGGCCGCACAGATACGCAGTATTTT.

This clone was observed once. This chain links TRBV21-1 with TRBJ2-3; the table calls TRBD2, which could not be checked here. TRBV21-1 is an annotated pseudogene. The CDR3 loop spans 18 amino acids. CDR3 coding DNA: TGTGCCAGCAGCAAGCGTACTAGCGGAATAGGAAGCACAGATACGCAGTATTTT. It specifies CASSKRTSGIGSTDTQYF.

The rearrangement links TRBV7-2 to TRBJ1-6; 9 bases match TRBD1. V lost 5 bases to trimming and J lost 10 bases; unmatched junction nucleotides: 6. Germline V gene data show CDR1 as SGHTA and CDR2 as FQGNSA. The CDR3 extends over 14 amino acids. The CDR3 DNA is TGTGCCAGCAGCCTGGGACAGGGAGGCTCACCCCTCCACTTT. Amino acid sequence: CASSLGQGGSPLHF.

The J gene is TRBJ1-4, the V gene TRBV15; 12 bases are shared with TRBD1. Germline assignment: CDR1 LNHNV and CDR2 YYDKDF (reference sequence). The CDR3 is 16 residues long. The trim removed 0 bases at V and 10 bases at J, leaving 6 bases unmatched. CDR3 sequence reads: CATSRDRDRGRGKLFF. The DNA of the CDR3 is TGTGCCACCAGCAGAGACCGGGACAGGGGGCGCGGAAAACTGTTTTTT.

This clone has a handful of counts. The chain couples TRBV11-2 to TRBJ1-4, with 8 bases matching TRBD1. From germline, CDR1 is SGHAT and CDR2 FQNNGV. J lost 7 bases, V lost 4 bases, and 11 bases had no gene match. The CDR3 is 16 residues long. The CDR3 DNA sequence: TGTGCCAGCAGCTCAGTTACAGGGGGTTCTGGTGAAAAACTGTTTTTT. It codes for CASSSVTGGSGEKLFF.

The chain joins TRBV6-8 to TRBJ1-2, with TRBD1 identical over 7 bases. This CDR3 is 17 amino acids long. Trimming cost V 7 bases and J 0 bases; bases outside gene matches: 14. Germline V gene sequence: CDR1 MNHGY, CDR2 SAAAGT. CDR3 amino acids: CASTVPGQKKANYGYTF. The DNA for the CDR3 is TGTGCCAGCACTGTACCGGGACAGAAAAAAGCTAACTATGGCTACACCTTC.

CDR3 nucleotides: TGTGCCAGCAGTTTCGGGGGAGGGAACACTGAAGCTTTCTTT. Translation gives CASSFGGGNTEAFF. This chain connects TRBV11-3 to TRBJ1-1; TRBD1 might be the D (5 bases). The CDR3 spans 14 residues. V gave up 6 bases and J gave up 1 base, with 12 bases separating them. CDR1 and CDR2 from the germline V gene are SGHNT and YENEEA.

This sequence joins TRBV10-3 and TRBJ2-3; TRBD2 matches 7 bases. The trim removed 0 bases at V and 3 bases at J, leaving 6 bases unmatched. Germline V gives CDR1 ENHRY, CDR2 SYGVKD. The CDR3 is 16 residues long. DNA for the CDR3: TGTGCCATCAGTGAGTCCCCGGGGGAGGGAACAGATACGCAGTATTTT. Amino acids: CAISESPGEGTDTQYF.

Here the CDR3 reads CARSLDEEGRVRGYTF. Here the CDR3 DNA reads TGTGCCAGAAGCTTAGATGAGGAGGGCAGGGTGCGGGGCTACACCTTC. This chain links TRBV5-3 with TRBJ1-2; tentatively, D is TRBD1 (5 bases). TRBV5-3 is an open reading frame, and its role is uncertain. The CDR3 contains 16 residues. Trimming pared 2 bases from V and 8 bases from J, leaving 22 bases between.

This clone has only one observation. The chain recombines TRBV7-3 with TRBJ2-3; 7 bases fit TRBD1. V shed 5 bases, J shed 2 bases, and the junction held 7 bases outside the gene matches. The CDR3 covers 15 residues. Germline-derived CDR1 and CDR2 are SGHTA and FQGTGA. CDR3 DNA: TGTGCCAGCAGCCCGCGGACAGGACTCACAGATACGCAGTATTTT. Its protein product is CASSPRTGLTDTQYF.

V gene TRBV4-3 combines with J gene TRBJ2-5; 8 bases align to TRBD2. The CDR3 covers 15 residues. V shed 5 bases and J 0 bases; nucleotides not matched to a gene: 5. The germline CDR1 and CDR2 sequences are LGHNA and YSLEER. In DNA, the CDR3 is TGCGCCAGCAGCACTCGACTAGCGTACCAAGAGACCCAGTACTTC. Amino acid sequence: CASSTRLAYQETQYF.

The DNA for the CDR3 is TGTGCCAGCACGCAGGGGGCGGGCACAGATACGCAGTATTTT. As protein: CASTQGAGTDTQYF. This chain connects TRBV7-2 to TRBJ2-3; 8 bases align to TRBD1. The ends lost 7 bases at V and 1 base at J; junction bases unmatched: 4. This CDR3 has 14 residues. Germline CDR1 is SGHTA and CDR2 is FQGNSA.

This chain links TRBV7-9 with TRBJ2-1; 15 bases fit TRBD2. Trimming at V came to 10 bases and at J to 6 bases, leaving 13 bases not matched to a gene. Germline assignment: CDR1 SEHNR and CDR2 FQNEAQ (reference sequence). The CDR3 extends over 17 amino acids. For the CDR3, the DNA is TGTGCCACCTCCCCGTGGACTAGCGGGGGGGCTCGCAATGAGCAGTTCTTC. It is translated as CATSPWTSGGARNEQFF.

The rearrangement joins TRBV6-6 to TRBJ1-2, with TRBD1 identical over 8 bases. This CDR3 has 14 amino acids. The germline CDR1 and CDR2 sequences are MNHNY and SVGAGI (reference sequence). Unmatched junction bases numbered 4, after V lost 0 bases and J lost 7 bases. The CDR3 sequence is CASSYSDRGAGYTF. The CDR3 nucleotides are TGTGCCAGCAGTTACTCTGACAGGGGTGCTGGCTACACCTTC.

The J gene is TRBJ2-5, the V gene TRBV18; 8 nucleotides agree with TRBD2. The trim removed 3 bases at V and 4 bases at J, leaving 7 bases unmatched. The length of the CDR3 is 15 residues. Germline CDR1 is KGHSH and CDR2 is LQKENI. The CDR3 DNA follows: TGTGCCAGCTCACCGGGACTCCGGGGGGGAGAGACCCAGTACTTC. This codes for CASSPGLRGGETQYF.

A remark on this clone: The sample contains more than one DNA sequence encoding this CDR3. CDR3 amino acids: CASSPQGYYGYTF. Written as DNA, the CDR3 is TGTGCCAGCAGTCCGCAGGGGTACTATGGCTACACCTTC. This chain connects TRBV27 to TRBJ1-2, with D possibly being TRBD1 (6 bases). Looked up from germline, CDR1 is MNHEY and CDR2 is SMNVEV (reference sequence). The V and J ends lost 5 bases and 3 bases respectively, with 10 bases between them. This CDR3 comprises 13 residues.

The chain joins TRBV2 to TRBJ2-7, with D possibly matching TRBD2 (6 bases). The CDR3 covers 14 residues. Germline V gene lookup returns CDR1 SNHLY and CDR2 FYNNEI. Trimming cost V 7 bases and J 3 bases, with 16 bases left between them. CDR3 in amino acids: CASTGERTNYEQYF. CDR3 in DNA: TGTGCCAGCACGGGGGAGAGAACCAACTACGAGCAGTACTTC.

CDR3 sequence reads: CATSGLGGAQETQYF. The CDR3 nucleotides are TGTGCCACCAGCGGACTAGGGGGGGCCCAAGAGACCCAGTACTTC. The chain combines TRBV15 with TRBJ2-5; TRBD2 might be the D (7 bases). In germline, CDR1 is LNHNV, CDR2 YYDKDF (reference sequence). The V end was cut by 5 bases, the J end by 1 base, with 14 bases between. The CDR3 runs to 15 residues.

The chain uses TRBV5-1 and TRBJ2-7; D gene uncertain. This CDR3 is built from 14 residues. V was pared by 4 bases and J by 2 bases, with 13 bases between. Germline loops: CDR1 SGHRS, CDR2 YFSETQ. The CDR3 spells CASSAASGTYEQYF. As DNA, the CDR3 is TGCGCCAGCAGCGCAGCGTCCGGAACCTACGAGCAGTACTTC.

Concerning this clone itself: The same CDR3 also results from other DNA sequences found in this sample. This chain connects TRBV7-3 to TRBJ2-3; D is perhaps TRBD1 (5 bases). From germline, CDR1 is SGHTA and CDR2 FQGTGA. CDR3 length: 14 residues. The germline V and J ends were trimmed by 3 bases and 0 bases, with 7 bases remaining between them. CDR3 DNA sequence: TGTGCCAGCAGCTTTAGGGGCAGCACAGATACGCAGTATTTT. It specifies CASSFRGSTDTQYF.

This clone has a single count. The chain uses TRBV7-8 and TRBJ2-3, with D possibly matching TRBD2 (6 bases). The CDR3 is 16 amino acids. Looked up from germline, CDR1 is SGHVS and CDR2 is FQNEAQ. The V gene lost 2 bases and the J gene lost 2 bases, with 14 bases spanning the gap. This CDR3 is CASSLLGGAITDTQYF. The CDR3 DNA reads TGTGCCAGCAGCTTATTAGGCGGGGCTATCACAGATACGCAGTATTTT.

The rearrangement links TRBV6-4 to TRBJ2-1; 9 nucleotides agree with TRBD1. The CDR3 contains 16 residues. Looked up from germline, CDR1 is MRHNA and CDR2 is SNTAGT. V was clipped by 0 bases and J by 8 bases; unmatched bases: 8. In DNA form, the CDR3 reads TGTGCCAGCAGTGACTCTGCGGACAGGGGTGCCGATGAGCAGTTCTTC. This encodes CASSDSADRGADEQFF.

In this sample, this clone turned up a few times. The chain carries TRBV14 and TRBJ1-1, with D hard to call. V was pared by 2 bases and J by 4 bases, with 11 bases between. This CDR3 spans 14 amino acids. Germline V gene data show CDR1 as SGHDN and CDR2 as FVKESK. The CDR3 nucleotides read TGTGCCAGCAGCCAACGGGCGGGGATCACTGAAGCTTTCTTT. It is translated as CASSQRAGITEAFF.